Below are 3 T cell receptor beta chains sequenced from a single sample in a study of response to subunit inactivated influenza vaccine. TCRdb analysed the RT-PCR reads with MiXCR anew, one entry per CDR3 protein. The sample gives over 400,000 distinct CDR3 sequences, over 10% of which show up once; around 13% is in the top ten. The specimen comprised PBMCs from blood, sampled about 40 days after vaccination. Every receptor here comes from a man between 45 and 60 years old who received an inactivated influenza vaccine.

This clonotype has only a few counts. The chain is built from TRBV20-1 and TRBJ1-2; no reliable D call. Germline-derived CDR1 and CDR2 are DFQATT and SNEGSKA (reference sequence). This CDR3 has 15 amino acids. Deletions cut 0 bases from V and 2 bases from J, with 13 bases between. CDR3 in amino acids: CSARDSRTVNYGYTF. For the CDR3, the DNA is TGCAGTGCTAGAGATAGCCGGACGGTCAACTATGGCTACACCTTC.

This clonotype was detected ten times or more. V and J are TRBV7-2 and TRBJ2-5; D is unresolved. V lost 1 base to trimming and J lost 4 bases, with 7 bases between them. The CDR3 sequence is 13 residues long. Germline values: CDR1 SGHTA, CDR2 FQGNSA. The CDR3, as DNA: TGTGCCAGCAGCTTAGGGGGTGTAGAGACCCAGTACTTC. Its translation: CASSLGGVETQYF.

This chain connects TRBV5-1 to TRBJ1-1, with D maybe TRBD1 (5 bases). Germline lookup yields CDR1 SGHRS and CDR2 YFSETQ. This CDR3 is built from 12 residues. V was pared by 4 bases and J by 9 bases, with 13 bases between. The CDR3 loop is CASSPGTRKAFF. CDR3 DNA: TGCGCCAGCAGCCCTGGGACTCGAAAAGCTTTCTTT.